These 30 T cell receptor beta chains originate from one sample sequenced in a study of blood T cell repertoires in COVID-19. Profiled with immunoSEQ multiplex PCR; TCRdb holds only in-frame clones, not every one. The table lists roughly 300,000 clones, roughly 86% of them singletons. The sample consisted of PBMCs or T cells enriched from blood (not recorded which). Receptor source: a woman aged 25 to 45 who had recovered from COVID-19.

CDR3 in DNA: TGTGCCAGCAGGGCTTGGCGGGCAGATACGCAGTATTTT. Translating gives CASRAWRADTQYF. This sequence joins TRBV6-5 and TRBJ2-3; maybe TRBD2 (5 bases). From germline, CDR1 is MNHEY and CDR2 SVGAGI. The V end was cut by 6 bases, the J end by 4 bases, with 11 bases between. CDR3 size: 13 residues.

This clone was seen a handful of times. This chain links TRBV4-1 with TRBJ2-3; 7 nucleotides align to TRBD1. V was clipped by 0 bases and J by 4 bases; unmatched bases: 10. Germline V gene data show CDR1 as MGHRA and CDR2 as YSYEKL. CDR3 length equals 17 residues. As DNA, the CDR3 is TGCGCCAGCAGCCAAGACATCTTAGGGGGCGGAGCAGATACGCAGTATTTT. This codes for CASSQDILGGGADTQYF.

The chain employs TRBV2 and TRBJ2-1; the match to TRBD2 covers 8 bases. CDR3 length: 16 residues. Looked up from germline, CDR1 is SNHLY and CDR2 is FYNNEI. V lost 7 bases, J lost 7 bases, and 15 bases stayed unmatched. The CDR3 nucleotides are TGTGCCAGCACCCAAATGGGGCGGGGGGCATGGAATGAGCAGTTCTTC. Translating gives CASTQMGRGAWNEQFF.

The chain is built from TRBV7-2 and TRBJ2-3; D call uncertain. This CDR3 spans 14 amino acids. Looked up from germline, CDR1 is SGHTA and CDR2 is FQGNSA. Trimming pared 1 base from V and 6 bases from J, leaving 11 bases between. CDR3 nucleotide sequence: TGTGCCAGCAGCTTAGGACCATCGAGGGATACGCAGTATTTT. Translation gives CASSLGPSRDTQYF.

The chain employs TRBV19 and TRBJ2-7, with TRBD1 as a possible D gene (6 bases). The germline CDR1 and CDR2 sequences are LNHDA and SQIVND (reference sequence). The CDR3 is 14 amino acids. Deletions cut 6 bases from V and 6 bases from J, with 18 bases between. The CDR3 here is CASSPGTSTREQYF. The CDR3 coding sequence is TGTGCCAGTAGCCCCGGGACATCGACTCGCGAGCAGTACTTC.

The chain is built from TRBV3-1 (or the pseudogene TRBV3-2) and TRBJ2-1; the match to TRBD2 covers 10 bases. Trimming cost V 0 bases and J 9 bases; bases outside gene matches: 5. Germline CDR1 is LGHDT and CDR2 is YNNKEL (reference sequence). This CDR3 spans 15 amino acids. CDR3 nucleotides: TGTGCCAGCAGCCAAGACTTAGCGGGGGGCGGTGAGCAGTTCTTC. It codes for CASSQDLAGGGEQFF.

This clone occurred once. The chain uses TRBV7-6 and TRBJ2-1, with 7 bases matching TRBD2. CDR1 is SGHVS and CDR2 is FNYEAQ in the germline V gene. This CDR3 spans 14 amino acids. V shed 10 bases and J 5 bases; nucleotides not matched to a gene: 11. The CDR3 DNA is TGTGCCACGACCCGGGGGGAGAATAACAATGAGCAGTTCTTC. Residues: CATTRGENNNEQFF.

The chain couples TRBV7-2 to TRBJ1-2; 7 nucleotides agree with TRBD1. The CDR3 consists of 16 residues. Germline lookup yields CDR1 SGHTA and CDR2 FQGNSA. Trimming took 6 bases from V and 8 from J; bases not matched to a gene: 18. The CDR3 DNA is TGTGCCAGCAGGAAACTAGGGACAGCCGCCGAGAGGGGCTACACCTTC. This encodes CASRKLGTAAERGYTF. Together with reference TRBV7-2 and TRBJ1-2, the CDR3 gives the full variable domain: GAGVSQSPSNKVTEKGKDVELRCDPISGHTALYWYRQSLGQGLEFLIYFQGNSAPDKSGLPSDRFSAERTGGSVSTLTIQRTQQEDSAVYLCASRKLGTAAERGYTFGSGTRLTVV.

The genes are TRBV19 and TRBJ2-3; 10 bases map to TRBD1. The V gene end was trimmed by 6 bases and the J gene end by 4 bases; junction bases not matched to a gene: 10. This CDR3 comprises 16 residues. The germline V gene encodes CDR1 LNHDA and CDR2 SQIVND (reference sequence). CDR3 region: CASSNTRDRGSDTQYF. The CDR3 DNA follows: TGTGCCAGTAGCAACACCCGGGACAGGGGCTCAGATACGCAGTATTTT.

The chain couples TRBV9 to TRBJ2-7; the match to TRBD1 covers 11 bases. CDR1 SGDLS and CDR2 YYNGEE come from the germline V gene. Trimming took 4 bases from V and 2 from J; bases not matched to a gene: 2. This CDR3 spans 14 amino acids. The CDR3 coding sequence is TGTGCCAGCAGCAAGGGACAGGGGGCCTACGAGCAGTACTTC. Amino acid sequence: CASSKGQGAYEQYF.

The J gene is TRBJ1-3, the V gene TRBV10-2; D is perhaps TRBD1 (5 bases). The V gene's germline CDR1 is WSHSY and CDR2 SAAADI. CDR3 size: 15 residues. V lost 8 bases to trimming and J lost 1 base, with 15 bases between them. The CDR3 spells CASLEDRGSGNTIYF. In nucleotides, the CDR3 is TGCGCCAGCCTAGAAGATAGGGGTTCTGGAAACACCATATATTTT.

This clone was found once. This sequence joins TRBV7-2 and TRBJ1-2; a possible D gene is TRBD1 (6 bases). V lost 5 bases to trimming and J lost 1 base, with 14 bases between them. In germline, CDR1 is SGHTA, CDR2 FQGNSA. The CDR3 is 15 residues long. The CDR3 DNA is TGTGCCAGCAGCGGTCCAGGGGCACGTAACTATGGCTACACCTTC. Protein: CASSGPGARNYGYTF.

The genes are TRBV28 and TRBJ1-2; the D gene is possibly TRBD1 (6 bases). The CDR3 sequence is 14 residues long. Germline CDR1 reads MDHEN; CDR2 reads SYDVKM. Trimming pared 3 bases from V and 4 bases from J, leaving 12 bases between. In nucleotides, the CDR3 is TGTGCCAGCAGTTTCCCCGGACAGCTCTATGGCTACACCTTC. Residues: CASSFPGQLYGYTF.

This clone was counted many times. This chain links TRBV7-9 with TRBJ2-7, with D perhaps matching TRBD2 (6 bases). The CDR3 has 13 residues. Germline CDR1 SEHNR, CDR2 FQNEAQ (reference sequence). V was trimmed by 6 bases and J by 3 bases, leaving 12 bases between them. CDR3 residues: CASRLGTDYEQYF. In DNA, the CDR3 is TGTGCCAGCAGGCTGGGGACTGACTACGAGCAGTACTTC.

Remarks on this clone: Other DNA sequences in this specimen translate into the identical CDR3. DNA of the CDR3: TGTGCCAGCAGTCTGGGAGGGGGCTACGAGCAGTACTTC. Translating gives CASSLGGGYEQYF. J is TRBJ2-7 and V is TRBV28; a weak D match, TRBD2 (7 bases). The CDR3 totals 13 residues. The V gene's germline CDR1 is MDHEN and CDR2 SYDVKM. With 5 bases removed from V and 3 bases from J, the gap between germline ends came to 11 bases.

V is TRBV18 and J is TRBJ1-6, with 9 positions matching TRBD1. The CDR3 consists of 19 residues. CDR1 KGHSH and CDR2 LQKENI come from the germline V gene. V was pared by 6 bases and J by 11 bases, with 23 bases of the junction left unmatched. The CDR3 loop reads CASSPFGTGMKPPSAPLHF. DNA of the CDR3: TGTGCCAGCTCGCCCTTTGGGACAGGGATGAAACCCCCATCGGCACCCCTCCACTTT.

The CDR3 is CASRRQGKAFF. In DNA form, the CDR3 reads TGTGCCAGCAGACGACAGGGGAAAGCTTTCTTT. The gene calls are TRBV28 and TRBJ1-1; the match to TRBD1 covers 8 bases. CDR3 length equals 11 residues. Germline V gene lookup returns CDR1 MDHEN and CDR2 SYDVKM. The V and J ends lost 6 bases and 9 bases, in that order; junction bases with no gene match: 3.

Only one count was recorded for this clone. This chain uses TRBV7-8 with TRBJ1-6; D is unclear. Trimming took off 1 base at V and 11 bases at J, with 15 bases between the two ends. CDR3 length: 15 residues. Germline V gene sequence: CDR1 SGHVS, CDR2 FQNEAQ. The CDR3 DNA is TGTGCCAGCAGCTTAGACCCACAACTCGGGGCACCCCTCCACTTT. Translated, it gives CASSLDPQLGAPLHF.

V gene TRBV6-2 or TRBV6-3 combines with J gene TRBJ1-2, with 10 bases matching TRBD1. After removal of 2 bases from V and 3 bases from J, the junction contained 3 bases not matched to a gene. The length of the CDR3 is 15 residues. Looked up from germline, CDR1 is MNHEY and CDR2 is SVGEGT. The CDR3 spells CASSYRGTGDYGYTF. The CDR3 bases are TGTGCCAGCAGTTACAGGGGGACAGGGGACTATGGCTACACCTTC.

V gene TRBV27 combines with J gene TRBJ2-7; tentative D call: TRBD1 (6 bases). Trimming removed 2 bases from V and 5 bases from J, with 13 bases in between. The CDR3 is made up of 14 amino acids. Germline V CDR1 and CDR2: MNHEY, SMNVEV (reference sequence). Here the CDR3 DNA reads TGTGCCAGCAGTTTAGGCAGGGGACGCGACGAGCAGTACTTC. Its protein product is CASSLGRGRDEQYF.

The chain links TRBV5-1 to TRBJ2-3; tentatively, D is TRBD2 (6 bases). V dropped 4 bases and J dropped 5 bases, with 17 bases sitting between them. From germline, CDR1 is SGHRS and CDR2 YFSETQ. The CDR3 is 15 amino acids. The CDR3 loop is CASSPGLTARDTQYF. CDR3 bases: TGCGCCAGCAGCCCCGGACTAACGGCCCGAGATACGCAGTATTTT.

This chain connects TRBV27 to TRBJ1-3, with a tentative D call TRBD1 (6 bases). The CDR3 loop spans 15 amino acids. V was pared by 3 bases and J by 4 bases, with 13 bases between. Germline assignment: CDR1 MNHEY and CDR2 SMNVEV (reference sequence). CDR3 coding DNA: TGTGCCAGCAGTTTCTCAGGGGCGCGGGGAAACACCATATATTTT. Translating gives CASSFSGARGNTIYF.

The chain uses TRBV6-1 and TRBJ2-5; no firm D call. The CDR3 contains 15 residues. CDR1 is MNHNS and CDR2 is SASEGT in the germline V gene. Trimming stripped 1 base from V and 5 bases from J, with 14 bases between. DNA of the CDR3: TGTGCCAGCAGTGAAGAGCTCCGGTGGTCGGAGACCCAGTACTTC. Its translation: CASSEELRWSETQYF.

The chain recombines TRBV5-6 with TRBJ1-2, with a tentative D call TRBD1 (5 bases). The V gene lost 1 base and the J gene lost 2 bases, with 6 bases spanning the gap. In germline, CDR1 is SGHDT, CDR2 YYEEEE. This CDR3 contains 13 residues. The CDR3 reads CASSLPGNYGYTF. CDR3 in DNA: TGTGCCAGCAGCTTGCCAGGGAACTATGGCTACACCTTC.

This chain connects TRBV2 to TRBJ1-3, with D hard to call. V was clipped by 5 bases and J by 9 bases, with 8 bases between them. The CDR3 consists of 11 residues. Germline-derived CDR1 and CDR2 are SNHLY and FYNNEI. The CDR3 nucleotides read TGTGCCAGCAGTTCGGGGTCCACCATATATTTT. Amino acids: CASSSGSTIYF.

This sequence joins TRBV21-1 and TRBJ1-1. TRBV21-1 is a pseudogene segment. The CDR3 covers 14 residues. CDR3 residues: CASSKRRRWTEAFF. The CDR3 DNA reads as TGTGCCAGCAGCAAAAGAAGGAGATGGACTGAAGCTTTCTTT.

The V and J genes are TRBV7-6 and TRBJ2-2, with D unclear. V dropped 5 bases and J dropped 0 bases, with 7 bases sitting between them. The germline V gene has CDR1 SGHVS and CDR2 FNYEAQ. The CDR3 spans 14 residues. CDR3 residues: CASSPHPNTGELFF. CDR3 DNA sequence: TGTGCCAGCAGCCCACACCCGAACACCGGGGAGCTGTTTTTT. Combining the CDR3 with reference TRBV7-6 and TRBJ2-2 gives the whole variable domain GAGVSQSPRYKVTKRGQDVALRCDPISGHVSLYWYRQALGQGPEFLTYFNYEAQQDKSGLPNDRFSAERPEGSISTLTIQRTEQRDSAMYRCASSPHPNTGELFFGEGSRLTVL.

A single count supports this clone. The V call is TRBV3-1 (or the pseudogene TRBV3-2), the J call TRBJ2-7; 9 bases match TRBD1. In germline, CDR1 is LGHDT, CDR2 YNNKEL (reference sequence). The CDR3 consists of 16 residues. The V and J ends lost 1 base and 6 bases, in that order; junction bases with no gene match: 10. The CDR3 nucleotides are TGTGCCAGCAGCCAAGTCCCGGGACAGGGTATCGGCGAGCAGTACTTC. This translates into CASSQVPGQGIGEQYF.

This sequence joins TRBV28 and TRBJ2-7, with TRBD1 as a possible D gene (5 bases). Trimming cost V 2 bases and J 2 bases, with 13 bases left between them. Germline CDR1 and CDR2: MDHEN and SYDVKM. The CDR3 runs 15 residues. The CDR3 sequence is CASSLIPAGTYEQYF. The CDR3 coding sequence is TGTGCCAGCAGTTTAATACCGGCAGGGACCTACGAGCAGTACTTC.

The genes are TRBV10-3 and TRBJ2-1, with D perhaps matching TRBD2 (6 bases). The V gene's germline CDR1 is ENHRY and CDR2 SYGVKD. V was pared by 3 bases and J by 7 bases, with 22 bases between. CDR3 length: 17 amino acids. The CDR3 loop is CAISDLAGGAIINEQFF. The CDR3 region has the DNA TGTGCCATCAGTGACCTCGCCGGCGGGGCGATTATAAATGAGCAGTTCTTC.